The rows below give T cell receptor beta chains drawn from one sample of a study of blood T cell repertoires in COVID-19. The assay was immunoSEQ multiplex PCR, and TCRdb's table has in-frame clones only and misses some. The data hold 200,000 to 250,000 clones, with roughly 86% observed a single time. The sequencing sample was made of peripheral blood. Receptors originate from an elderly man with acute or convalescent COVID-19. CDR3s include the opening cysteine and the closing phenylalanine or tryptophan. Each record gives: J gene, clone size, D gene, V gene, CDR3 protein, CDR3 DNA. The D gene is left open where the match is weak. The size entry is marked missing in some rows and otherwise reads once, few, many or a size class.

>TRBJ2-1|-|-|TRBV28
CASSLPRGSYNEQFF
TGTGCCAGCAGTTTACCACGGGGTTCCTACAATGAGCAGTTCTTC
>TRBJ1-5|few|TRBD1|TRBV2
CASSEEGQFTNSNQPQHF
TGTGCCAGCAGTGAAGAGGGACAGTTCACTAATAGCAATCAGCCCCAGCATTTT
>TRBJ1-1|few|-|TRBV10-3
CAISEPQGFEAFF
TGTGCCATCAGTGAACCACAGGGCTTTGAAGCTTTCTTT
>TRBJ1-4|-|-|TRBV28
CASSYNRPGELFF
TGTGCCAGCAGTTACAATCGGCCTGGAGAACTGTTTTTT
>TRBJ1-4|-|-|TRBV28
CASSPPQGTNEKLFF
TGTGCCAGCAGCCCCCCCCAGGGAACTAATGAAAAACTGTTTTTT
>TRBJ1-5|-|-|TRBV3-1/TRBV3-2
CASSPPGNQPQHF
TGTGCCAGCAGCCCCCCTGGCAATCAGCCCCAGCATTTT
>TRBJ2-5|-|-|TRBV6-5
CASSYTATGGETQYF
TGTGCCAGCAGTTACACCGCGACAGGTGGAGAGACCCAGTACTTC
>TRBJ2-2|-|-|TRBV5-8
CASSLLRNTGELFF
TGTGCCAGCAGTTTGCTTAGAAACACCGGGGAGCTGTTTTTT
>TRBJ2-3|-|-|TRBV5-1
CASSLAGGTDTQYF
TGCGCCAGCAGCTTGGCAGGGGGCACAGATACGCAGTATTTT
>TRBJ2-5|-|TRBD2|TRBV9
CASSVAPGTSAQETQYF
TGTGCCAGCAGCGTTGCCCCTGGGACTAGCGCCCAAGAGACCCAGTACTTC
>TRBJ1-3|-|-|TRBV5-6
CASSSPGLSGNTIYF
TGTGCCAGCAGCTCACCGGGACTCTCTGGAAACACCATATATTTT
>TRBJ2-3|-|TRBD1|TRBV9
CASSPRQGSTDTQYF
TGTGCCAGCAGCCCCCGACAGGGGAGCACAGATACGCAGTATTTT
>TRBJ1-2|-|-|TRBV5-1
CASSQTVNYGYTF
TGCGCCAGCAGCCAGACTGTGAACTATGGCTACACCTTC